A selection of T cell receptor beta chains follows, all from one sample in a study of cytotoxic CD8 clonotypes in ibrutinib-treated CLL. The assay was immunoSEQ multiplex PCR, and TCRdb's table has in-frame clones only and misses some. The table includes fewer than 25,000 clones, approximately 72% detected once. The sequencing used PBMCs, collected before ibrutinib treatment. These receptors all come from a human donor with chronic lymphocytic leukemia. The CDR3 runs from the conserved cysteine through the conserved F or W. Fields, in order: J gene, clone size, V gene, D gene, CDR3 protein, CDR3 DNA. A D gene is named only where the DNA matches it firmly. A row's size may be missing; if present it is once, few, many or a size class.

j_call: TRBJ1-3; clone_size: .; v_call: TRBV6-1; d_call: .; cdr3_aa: CASSRDPSSGNTIYF; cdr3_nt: TGTGCCAGCAGCCGGGACCCAAGCTCTGGAAACACCATATATTTT
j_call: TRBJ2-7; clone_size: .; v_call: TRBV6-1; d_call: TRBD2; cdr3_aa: CASTGLAGGYEQYF; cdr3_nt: TGTGCCAGCACGGGACTAGCGGGAGGCTACGAGCAGTACTTC
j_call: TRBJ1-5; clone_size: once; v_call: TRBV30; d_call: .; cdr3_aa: CAWTPRGGGSNQPQHF; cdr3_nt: TGTGCCTGGACCCCCCGGGGAGGGGGAAGCAATCAGCCCCAGCATTTT
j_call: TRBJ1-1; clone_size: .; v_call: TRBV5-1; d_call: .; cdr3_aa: CASSSSGRSTEAFF; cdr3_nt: TGCGCCAGCAGCTCATCAGGGAGAAGCACTGAAGCTTTCTTT
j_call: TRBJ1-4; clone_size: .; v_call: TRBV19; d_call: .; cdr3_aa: CASSNRGGGSTNEKLFF; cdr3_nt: TGTGCCAGTAGTAATCGGGGCGGGGGATCAACTAATGAAAAACTGTTTTTT
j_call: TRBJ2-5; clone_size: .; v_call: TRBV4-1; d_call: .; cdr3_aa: CASSQGRRGLQETQYF; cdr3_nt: TGCGCCAGCAGCCAAGGACGGCGGGGGCTCCAAGAGACCCAGTACTTC
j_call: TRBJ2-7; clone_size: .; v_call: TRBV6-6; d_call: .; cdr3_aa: CASSPIDGLRNYEQYF; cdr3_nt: TGTGCCAGCAGTCCCATAGATGGCCTTCGTAACTACGAGCAGTACTTC
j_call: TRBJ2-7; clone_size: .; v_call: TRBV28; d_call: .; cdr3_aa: CASRGPGRSRYEQYF; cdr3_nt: TGTGCCAGCAGGGGTCCGGGACGGAGTCGCTACGAGCAGTACTTC
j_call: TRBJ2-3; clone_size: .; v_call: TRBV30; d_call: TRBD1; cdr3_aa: CAWSVGTGALTDTQYF; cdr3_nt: TGTGCCTGGAGTGTAGGGACAGGGGCCCTGACAGATACGCAGTATTTT
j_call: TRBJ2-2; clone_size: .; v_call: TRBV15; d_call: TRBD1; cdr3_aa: CATRDRGSTSSTGELFF; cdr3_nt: TGTGCCACTAGGGACAGGGGATCAACTAGCAGCACCGGGGAGCTGTTTTTT
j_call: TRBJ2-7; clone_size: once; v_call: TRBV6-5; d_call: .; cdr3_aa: CASRRDPGESYEQYF; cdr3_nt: TGTGCCAGCAGACGCGACCCAGGGGAATCCTACGAGCAGTACTTC
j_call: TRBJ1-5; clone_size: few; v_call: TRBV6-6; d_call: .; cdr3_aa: CASSYREGSNQPQHF; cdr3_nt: TGTGCCAGCAGTTATCGGGAGGGCAGCAATCAGCCCCAGCATTTT
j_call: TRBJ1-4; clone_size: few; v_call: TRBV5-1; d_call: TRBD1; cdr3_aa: CASSFGGTGNEKLFF; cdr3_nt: TGCGCCAGCAGCTTCGGCGGGACAGGGAATGAAAAACTGTTTTTT
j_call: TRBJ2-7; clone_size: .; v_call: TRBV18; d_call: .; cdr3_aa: CASSRGTGPEEQYF; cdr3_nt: TGTGCCAGCTCACGGGGGACGGGGCCTGAGGAGCAGTACTTC
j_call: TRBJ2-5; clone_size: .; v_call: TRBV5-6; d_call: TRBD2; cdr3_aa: CASSPQGLAVRETQYF; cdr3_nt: TGTGCCAGCAGCCCCCAGGGACTAGCGGTTAGAGAGACCCAGTACTTC
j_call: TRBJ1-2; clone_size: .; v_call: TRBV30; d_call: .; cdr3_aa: CAWSVGQNYYGYTF; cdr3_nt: TGTGCCTGGAGTGTGGGTCAGAACTACTATGGCTACACCTTC
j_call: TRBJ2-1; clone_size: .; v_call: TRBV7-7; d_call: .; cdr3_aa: CASSSETGGQFF; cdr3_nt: TGTGCTAGCAGTTCGGAAACCGGGGGGCAGTTCTTC
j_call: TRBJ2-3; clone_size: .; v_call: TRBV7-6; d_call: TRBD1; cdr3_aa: CASSSDRTTDTQYF; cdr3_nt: TGTGCCAGCAGCTCGGACAGGACCACAGATACGCAGTATTTT
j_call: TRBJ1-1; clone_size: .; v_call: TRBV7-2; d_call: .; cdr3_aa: CASSPYTEAFF; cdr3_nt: TGTGCCAGCAGCCCCTACACTGAAGCTTTCTTT
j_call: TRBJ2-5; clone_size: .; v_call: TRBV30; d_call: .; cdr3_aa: CAWRRVPETQYF; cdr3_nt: TGTGCCTGGCGAAGGGTTCCCGAGACCCAGTACTTC
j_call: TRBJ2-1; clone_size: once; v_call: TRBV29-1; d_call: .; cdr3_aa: CSVEPQGDVYNEQFF; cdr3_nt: TGCAGCGTTGAACCCCAGGGAGATGTCTACAATGAGCAGTTCTTC
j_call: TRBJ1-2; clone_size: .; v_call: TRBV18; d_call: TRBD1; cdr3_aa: CASSPGKNRGNYGYTF; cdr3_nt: TGTGCCAGCTCACCAGGGAAGAACAGGGGGAACTATGGCTACACCTTC
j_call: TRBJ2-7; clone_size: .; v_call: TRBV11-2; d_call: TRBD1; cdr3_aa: CASSPITTGTEQYF; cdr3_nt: TGTGCCAGCAGCCCAATAACGACAGGGACCGAGCAGTACTTC
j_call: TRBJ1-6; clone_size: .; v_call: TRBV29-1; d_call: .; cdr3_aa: CSVRIGGGYNSPLHF; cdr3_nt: TGCAGCGTGAGAATCGGAGGCGGCTATAATTCACCCCTCCACTTT
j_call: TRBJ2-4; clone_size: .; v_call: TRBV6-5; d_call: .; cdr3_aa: CASSRLSGAKNIQYF; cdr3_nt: TGTGCCAGCAGCCGACTCTCAGGAGCCAAAAACATTCAGTACTTC
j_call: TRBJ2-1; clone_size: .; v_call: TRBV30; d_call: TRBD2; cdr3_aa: CAWVLAGGRYPLF; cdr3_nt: TGTGCCTGGGTACTAGCGGGAGGCCGTTACCCCCTCTTC
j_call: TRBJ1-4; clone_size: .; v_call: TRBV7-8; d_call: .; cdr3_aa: CASSFDLQGGDEKLFF; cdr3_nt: TGTGCCAGCAGCTTTGACCTGCAGGGTGGGGATGAAAAACTGTTTTTT
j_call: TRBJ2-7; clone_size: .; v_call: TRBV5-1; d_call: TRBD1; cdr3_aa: CASSVNNDRGDF; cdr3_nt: TGCGCCAGCAGCGTGAATAACGACAGGGGGGACTTC
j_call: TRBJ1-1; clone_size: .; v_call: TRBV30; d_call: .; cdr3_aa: CAWSVRGVGNTEAFF; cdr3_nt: TGTGCCTGGAGTGTGAGGGGGGTCGGGAACACTGAAGCTTTCTTT
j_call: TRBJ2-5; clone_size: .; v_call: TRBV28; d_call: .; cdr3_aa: CASSPGLQETQYF; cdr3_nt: TGTGCCAGCAGTCCGGGACTTCAAGAGACCCAGTACTTC
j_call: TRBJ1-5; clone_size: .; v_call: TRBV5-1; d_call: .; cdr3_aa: CASSAGEGLQPQHF; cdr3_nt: TGCGCCAGCAGCGCTGGTGAGGGCTTGCAGCCCCAGCATTTT
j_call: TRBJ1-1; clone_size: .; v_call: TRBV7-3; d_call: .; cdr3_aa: CASSSRDRAAEAFF; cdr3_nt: TGTGCCAGCAGCTCTCGGGACCGGGCCGCTGAAGCTTTCTTT
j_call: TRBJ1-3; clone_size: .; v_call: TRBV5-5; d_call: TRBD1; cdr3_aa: CASRSRDRPTGTGNTIYF; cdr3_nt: TGTGCCAGCAGGTCCCGGGACAGGCCTACGGGGACTGGAAACACCATATATTTT
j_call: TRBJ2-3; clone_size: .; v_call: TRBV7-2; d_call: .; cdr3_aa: CASSSLNSVDTQYF; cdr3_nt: TGTGCCAGCAGCTCGCTAAACTCGGTAGATACGCAGTATTTT
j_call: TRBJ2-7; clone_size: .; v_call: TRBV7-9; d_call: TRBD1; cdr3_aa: CAILDRVRGEQYF; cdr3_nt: TGTGCCATCCTGGACAGGGTGAGGGGCGAGCAGTACTTC
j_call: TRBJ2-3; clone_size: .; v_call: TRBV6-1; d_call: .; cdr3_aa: CASRTDSTDTQYF; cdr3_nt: TGTGCCAGCCGGACGGACAGCACAGATACGCAGTATTTT
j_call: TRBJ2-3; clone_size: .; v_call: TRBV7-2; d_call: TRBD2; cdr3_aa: CASSSRTSGGAGTDTQYF; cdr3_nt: TGTGCCAGCAGCTCCCGGACTAGCGGGGGGGCCGGCACAGATACGCAGTATTTT
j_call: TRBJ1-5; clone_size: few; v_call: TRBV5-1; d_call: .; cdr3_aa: CASSLPGQPQHF; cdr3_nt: TGCGCCAGCAGCTTGCCAGGGCAGCCCCAGCATTTT
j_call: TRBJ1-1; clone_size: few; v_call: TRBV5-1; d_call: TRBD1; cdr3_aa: CASSLGQGVMAFF; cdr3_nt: TGCGCCAGCAGCCTCGGACAGGGCGTGATGGCTTTCTTT
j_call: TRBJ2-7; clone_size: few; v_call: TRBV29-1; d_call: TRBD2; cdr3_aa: CSVESYLLAGRLF; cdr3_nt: TGCAGCGTTGAGAGCTACTTACTAGCGGGACGCCTCTTC
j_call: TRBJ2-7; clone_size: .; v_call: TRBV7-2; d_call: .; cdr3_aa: CASSLKEAGTLEQYF; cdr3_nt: TGTGCCAGCAGCTTAAAAGAGGCAGGGACCCTGGAGCAGTACTTC
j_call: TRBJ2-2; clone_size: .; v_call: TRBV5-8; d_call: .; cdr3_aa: CASTPEKNPGELFF; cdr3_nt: TGTGCCAGCACCCCCGAAAAGAACCCCGGGGAGCTGTTTTTT
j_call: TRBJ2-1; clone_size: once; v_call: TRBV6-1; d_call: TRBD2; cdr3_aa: CASSGGGTWNEQFF; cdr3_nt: TGTGCCAGCAGTGGCGGGGGGACCTGGAATGAGCAGTTCTTC
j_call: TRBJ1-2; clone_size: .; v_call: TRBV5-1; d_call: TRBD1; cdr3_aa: CASSQRTGANYGYTF; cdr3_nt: TGCGCCAGCAGCCAGCGGACAGGAGCTAACTATGGCTACACCTTC
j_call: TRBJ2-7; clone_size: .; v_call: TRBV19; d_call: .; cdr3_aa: CASQPGGTEPYEQYF; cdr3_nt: TGTGCCAGTCAACCGGGGGGGACAGAGCCCTACGAGCAGTACTTC
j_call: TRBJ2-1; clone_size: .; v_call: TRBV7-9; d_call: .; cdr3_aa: CASSALRDHNEQFF; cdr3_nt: TGTGCCAGCAGCGCGCTCCGGGACCACAATGAGCAGTTCTTC
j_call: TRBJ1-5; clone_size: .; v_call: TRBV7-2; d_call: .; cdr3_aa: CASSSGSGQPQHF; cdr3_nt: TGTGCCAGCAGCTCAGGGAGTGGTCAGCCCCAGCATTTT
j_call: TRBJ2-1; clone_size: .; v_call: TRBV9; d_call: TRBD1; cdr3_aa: CASSGERGLYNEQFF; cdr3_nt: TGTGCCAGCAGTGGAGAAAGGGGGCTGTACAATGAGCAGTTCTTC
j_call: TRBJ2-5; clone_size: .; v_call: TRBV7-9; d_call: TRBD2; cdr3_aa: CASSLAWFRTSGPEETQYF; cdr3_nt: TGTGCCAGCAGCTTAGCGTGGTTCAGGACTAGCGGACCGGAAGAGACCCAGTACTTC
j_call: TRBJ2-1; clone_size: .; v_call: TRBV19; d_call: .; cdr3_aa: CASSTGPLGTVGEQFF; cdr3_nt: TGTGCCAGTAGTACCGGGCCCCTGGGCACGGTCGGGGAGCAGTTCTTC
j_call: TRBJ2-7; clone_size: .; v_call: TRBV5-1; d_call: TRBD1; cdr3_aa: CASSSRQGVQEQYF; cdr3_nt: TGCGCCAGCAGCTCCCGACAGGGAGTTCAGGAGCAGTACTTC
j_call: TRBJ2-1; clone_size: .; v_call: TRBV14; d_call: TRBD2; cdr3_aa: CASRGLAGSYNEQFF; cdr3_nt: TGTGCCAGCAGGGGACTAGCGGGATCCTACAATGAGCAGTTCTTC
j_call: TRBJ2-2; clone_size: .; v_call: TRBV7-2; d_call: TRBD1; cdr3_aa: CASSRDRGAGELFF; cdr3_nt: TGTGCCAGCAGCCGGGACAGGGGAGCCGGGGAGCTGTTTTTT
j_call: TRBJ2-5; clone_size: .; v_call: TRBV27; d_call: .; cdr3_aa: CASSWGANRETQYF; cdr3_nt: TGTGCCAGCAGTTGGGGGGCCAACCGGGAGACCCAGTACTTC